This is a list of T cell receptor beta chains from one sample in a study of T-cell reconstitution after alpha-beta-depleted transplantation in children. Each CDR3 protein is one row after TCRdb ran MiXCR on the PCR reads. The sample lists 600,000 to 700,000 distinct CDR3 sequences, roughly 17% occurring once. Specimen: PBMCs from the stem cell graft donor, collected from the stem cell graft. The receptors shown here come from a human donor who donated a stem cell graft to a child with acute myeloid leukemia. Each CDR3 is given with its conserved first and last residue. The D gene is left open where the match is weak. Rows may omit the clone size; those that give it use once, few, many or a size class.

CDR3nt: TGTGCCAGCAGCTCAGGTCCGGGACAGGGAGTCTACGAGCAGTACTTC
CDR3aa: CASSSGPGQGVYEQYF
v_gene: TRBV7-6
j_gene: TRBJ2-7
abundance: many
d_gene: TRBD1

CDR3nt: TGCAGTGCCATTGGGGGGACCGGGCGTCCAGATACGCAGTATTTT
CDR3aa: CSAIGGTGRPDTQYF
v_gene: TRBV20-1
j_gene: TRBJ2-3
abundance: many
d_gene: -

CDR3nt: TGTGCCAGCAGCTTAGATGGTCGGGCTTTCTTT
CDR3aa: CASSLDGRAFF
v_gene: TRBV7-9
j_gene: TRBJ1-1
abundance: -
d_gene: -

CDR3nt: TGTGCCAGCAATACGGGGCTTGCGTGGGGCTACACCTTC
CDR3aa: CASNTGLAWGYTF
v_gene: TRBV12-3/TRBV12-4
j_gene: TRBJ1-2
abundance: -
d_gene: -

CDR3nt: TGCGCCAGCAGCCAAGATCGGGTACAGGGTTCTACGACCGGGGAGCTGTTTTTT
CDR3aa: CASSQDRVQGSTTGELFF
v_gene: TRBV4-3
j_gene: TRBJ2-2
abundance: few
d_gene: -

CDR3nt: TGTGCCAGCAGCCCAGGTGGGGCAACCTACAATGAGCAGTTCTTC
CDR3aa: CASSPGGATYNEQFF
v_gene: TRBV7-3
j_gene: TRBJ2-1
abundance: many
d_gene: -

CDR3nt: TGTGCCTGGAGTGCCACAGGGGGGGTAGGCAATGAGCAGTTCTTC
CDR3aa: CAWSATGGVGNEQFF
v_gene: TRBV30
j_gene: TRBJ2-1
abundance: few
d_gene: -

CDR3nt: TGTGCCAGCAGCCGGGGGGGCGGCGGCGAGACCCAGTACTTC
CDR3aa: CASSRGGGGETQYF
v_gene: TRBV4-2
j_gene: TRBJ2-5
abundance: -
d_gene: -

CDR3nt: TGTGCCAGCAGCCACGCATCGAGGGCGGGCACCGGGGAGCTGTTTTTT
CDR3aa: CASSHASRAGTGELFF
v_gene: TRBV3-1
j_gene: TRBJ2-2
abundance: -
d_gene: -

CDR3nt: TGTGCCAGCACCCAGGGGTCAGATACGCAGTATTTT
CDR3aa: CASTQGSDTQYF
v_gene: TRBV7-8
j_gene: TRBJ2-3
abundance: few
d_gene: -

CDR3nt: TGCTGTGCTAGGGGGGGTACTGTGGTCGTGGACACAGATACGCAGTATTTT
CDR3aa: CCARGGTVVVDTDTQYF
v_gene: TRBV20-1
j_gene: TRBJ2-3
abundance: once
d_gene: -

CDR3nt: TGCAGTGCTAGTCCAGGGGTCAATCAGCCCCAGCATTTT
CDR3aa: CSASPGVNQPQHF
v_gene: TRBV20-1
j_gene: TRBJ1-5
abundance: few
d_gene: -